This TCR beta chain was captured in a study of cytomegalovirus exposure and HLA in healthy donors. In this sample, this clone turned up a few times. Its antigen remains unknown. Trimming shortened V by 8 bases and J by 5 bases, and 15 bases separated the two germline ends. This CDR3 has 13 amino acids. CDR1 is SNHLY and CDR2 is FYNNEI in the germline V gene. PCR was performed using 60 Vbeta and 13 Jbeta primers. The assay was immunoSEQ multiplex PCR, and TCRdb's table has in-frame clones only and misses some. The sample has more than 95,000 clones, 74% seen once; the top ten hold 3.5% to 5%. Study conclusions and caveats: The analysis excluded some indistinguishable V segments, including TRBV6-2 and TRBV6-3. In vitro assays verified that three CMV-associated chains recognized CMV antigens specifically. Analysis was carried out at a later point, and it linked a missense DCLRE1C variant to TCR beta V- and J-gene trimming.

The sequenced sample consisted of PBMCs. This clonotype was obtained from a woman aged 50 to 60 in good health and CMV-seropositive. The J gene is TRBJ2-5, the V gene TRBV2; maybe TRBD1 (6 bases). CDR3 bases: TGTGCCAGCGTGTGGGACAAGGCGGAGACCCAGTACTTC. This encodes CASVWDKAETQYF.